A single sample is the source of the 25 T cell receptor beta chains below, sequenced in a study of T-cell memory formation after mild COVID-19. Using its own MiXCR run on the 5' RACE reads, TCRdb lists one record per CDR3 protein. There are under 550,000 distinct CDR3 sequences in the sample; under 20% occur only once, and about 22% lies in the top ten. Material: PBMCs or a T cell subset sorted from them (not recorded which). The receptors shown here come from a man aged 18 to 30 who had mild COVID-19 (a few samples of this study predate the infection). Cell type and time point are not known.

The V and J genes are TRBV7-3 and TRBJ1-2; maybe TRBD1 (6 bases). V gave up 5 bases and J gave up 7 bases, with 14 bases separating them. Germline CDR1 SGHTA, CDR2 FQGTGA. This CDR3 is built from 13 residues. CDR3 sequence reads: CASSPTGMGGYTF. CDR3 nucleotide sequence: TGTGCCAGCAGCCCTACAGGGATGGGTGGCTACACCTTC.

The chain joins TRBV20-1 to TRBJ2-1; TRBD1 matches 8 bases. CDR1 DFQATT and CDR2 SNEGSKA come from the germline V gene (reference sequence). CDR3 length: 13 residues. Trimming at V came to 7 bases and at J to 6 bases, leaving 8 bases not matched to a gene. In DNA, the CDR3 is TGCAGTGTTCCGGGACAGGTTGGCAATGAGCAGTTCTTC. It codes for CSVPGQVGNEQFF.

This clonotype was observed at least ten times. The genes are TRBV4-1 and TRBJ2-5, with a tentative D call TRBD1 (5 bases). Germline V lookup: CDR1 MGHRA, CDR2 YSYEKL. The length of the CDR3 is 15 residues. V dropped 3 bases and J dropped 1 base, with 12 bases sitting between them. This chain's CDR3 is CASSHLVGAQETQYF. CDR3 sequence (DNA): TGCGCCAGCAGCCATCTGGTAGGGGCCCAAGAGACCCAGTACTTC.

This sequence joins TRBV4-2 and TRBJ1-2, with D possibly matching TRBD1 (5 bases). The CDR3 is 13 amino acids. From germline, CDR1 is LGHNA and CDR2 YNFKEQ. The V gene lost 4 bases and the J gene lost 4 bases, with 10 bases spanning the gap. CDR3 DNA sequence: TGTGCCAGCAGCCCGGGACCGATCTATGGCTACACCTTC. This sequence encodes CASSPGPIYGYTF.

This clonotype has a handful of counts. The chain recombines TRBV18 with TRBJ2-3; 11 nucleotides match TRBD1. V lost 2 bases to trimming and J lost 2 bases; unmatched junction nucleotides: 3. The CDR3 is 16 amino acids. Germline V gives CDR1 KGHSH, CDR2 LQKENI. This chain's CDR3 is CASSPRDRGITDTQYF. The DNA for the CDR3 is TGTGCCAGCTCACCAAGGGACAGGGGGATCACAGATACGCAGTATTTT.

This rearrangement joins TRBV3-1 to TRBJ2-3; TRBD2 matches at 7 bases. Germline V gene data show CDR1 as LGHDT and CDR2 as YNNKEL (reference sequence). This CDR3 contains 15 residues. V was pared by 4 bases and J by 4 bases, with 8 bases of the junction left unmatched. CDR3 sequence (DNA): TGTGCCAGCAGCCGCGAGCGGGGTGGCGCAGATACGCAGTATTTT. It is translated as CASSRERGGADTQYF.

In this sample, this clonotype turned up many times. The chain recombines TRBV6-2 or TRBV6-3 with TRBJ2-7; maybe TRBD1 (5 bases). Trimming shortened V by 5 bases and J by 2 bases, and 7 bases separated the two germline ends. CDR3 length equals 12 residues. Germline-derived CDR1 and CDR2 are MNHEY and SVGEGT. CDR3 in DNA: TGTGCCAGCAGTCGACAGACCTACGAGCAGTACTTC. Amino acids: CASSRQTYEQYF.

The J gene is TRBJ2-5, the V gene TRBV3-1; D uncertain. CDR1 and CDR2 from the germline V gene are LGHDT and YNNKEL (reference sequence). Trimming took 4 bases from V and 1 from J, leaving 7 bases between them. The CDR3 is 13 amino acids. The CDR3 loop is CASSPHGQETQYF. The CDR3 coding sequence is TGTGCCAGCAGCCCACACGGCCAAGAGACCCAGTACTTC.

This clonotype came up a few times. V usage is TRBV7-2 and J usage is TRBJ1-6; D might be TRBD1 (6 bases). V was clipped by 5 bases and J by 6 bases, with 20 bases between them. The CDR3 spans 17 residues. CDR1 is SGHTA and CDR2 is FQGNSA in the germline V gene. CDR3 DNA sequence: TGTGCCAGCAGCCCAAGTCGGGGGGCAGGAGGTAATTCACCCCTCCACTTT. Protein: CASSPSRGAGGNSPLHF.

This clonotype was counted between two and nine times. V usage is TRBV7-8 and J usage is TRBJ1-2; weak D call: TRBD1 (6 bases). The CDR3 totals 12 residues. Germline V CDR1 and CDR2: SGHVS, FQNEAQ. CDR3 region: CAAAGAGYGYTF. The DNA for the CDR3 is TGTGCTGCGGCGGGGGCTGGCTATGGCTACACCTTC.

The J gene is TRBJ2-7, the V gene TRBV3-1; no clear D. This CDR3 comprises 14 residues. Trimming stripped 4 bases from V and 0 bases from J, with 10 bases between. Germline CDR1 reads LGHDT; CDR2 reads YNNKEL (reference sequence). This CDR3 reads CASSPRLRSYEQYV. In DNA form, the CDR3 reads TGTGCCAGCAGCCCCCGGTTACGCTCCTACGAGCAGTACGTC.

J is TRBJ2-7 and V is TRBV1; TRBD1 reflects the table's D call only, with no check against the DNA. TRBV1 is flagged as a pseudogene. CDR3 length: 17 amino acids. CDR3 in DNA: TGCACCAGCAGCCAAGGAGGTAATAGCGCCTGCTCCTACGAGCAGTACGTC. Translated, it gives CTSSQGGNSACSYEQYV.

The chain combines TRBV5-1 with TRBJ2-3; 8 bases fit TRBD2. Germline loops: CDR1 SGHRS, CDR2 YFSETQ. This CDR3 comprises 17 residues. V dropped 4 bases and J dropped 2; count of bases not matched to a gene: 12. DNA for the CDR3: TGCGCCAGCAGCGGGGGGGGACTAGTGAGCCTCACAGATACGCAGTATTTT. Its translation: CASSGGGLVSLTDTQYF.

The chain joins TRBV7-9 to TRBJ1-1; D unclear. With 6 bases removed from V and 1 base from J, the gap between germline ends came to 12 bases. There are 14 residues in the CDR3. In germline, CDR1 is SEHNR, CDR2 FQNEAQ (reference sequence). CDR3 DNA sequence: TGTGCCAGCAGGAGCGGACGGACGAACACTGAAGCTTTCTTT. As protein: CASRSGRTNTEAFF.

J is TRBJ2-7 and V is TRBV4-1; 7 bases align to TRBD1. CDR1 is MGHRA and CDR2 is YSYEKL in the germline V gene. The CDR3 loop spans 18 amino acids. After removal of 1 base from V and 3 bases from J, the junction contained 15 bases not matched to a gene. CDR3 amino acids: CASSQALGTGTVGYEQYF. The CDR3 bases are TGCGCCAGCAGCCAAGCATTGGGCACCGGGACAGTGGGCTACGAGCAGTACTTC.

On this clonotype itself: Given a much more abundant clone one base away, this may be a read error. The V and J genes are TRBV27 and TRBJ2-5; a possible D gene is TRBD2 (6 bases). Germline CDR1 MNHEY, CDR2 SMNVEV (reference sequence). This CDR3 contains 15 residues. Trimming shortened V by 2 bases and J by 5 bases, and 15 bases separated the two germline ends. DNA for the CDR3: TGTGCCAGCAGTTTAGGGTTGACCAGCGGGGAGACCCAGTACTTC. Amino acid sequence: CASSLGLTSGETQYF.

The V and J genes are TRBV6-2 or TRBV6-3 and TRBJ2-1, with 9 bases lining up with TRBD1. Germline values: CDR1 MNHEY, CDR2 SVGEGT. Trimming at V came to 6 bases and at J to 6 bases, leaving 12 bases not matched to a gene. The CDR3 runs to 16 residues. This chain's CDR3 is CASRPLRDRVVNEQFF. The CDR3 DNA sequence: TGTGCCAGCAGACCACTTAGGGACAGGGTGGTCAATGAGCAGTTCTTC.

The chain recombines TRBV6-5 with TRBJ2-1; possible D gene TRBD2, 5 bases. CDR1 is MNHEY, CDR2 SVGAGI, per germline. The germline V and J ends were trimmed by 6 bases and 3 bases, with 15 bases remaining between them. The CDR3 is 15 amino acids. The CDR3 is CASRPGRGFYNEQFF. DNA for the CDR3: TGTGCCAGCAGACCCGGACGGGGATTCTACAATGAGCAGTTCTTC.

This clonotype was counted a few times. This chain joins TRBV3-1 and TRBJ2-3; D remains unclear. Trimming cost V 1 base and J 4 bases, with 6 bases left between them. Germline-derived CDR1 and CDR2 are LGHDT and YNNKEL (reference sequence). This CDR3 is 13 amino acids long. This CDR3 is CASSQAPPDTQYF. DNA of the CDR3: TGTGCCAGCAGCCAAGCCCCCCCAGATACGCAGTATTTT.

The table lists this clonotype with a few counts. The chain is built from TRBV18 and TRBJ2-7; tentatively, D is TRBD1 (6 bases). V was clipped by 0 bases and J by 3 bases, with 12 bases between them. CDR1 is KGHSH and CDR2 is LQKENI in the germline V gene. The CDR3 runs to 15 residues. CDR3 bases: TGTGCCAGCTCACCACCAGGGACACCGGTCTACGAGCAGTACTTC. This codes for CASSPPGTPVYEQYF.

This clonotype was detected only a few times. The DNA for the CDR3 is TGTGCCAGCACATCGGGGGGCAGACTGGACACCGGGGAGCTGTTTTTT. This gives the protein CASTSGGRLDTGELFF. The rearrangement uses TRBV27 and TRBJ2-2, with D possibly matching TRBD2 (7 bases). The germline V gene has CDR1 MNHEY and CDR2 SMNVEV (reference sequence). The CDR3 length is 16 residues. V lost 7 bases and J 3 bases, leaving 18 bases between the germline ends.

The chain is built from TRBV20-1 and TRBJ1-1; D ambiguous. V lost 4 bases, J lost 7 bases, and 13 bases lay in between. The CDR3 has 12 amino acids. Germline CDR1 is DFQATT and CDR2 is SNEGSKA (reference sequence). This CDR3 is CSAKASAVEAFF. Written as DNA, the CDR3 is TGCAGTGCTAAGGCCTCCGCCGTTGAAGCTTTCTTT.

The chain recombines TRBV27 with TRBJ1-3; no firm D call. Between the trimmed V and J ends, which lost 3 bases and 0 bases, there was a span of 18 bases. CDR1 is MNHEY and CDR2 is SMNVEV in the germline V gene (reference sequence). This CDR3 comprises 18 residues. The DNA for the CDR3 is TGTGCCAGCAGTTTCGATAGGCGAACGGCTGACTCTGGAAACACCATATATTTT. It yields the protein CASSFDRRTADSGNTIYF.

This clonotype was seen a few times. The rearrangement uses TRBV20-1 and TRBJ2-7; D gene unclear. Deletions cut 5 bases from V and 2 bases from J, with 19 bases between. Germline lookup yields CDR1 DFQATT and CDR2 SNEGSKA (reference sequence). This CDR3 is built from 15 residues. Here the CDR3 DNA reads TGCAGTGCTCAGACCAGCCGGGCCACGACCTACGAGCAGTACTTC. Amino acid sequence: CSAQTSRATTYEQYF.

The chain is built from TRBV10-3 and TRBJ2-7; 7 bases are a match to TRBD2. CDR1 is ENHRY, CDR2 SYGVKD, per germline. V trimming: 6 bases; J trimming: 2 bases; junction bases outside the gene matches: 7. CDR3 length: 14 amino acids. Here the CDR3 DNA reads TGTGCCATCAGCGGACAAGCGGGGACCTACGAGCAGTACTTC. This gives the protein CAISGQAGTYEQYF.